The rows below give T cell receptor beta chains drawn from one sample of a study of shared clonotypes between healthy human individuals. The method was immunoSEQ multiplex PCR; TCRdb's version includes in-frame clones alone and lacks a portion of them. Here the sample spans some 510,000 clones, around 74% being singletons. Specimen: PBMCs. These receptors were obtained from a woman between 40 and 50 years old in good health. Some clones in this sample may be carry-over from other donors' samples. Each CDR3 is given with its conserved first and last residue. The D gene is left open where the match is weak. Not every row has a clone size; where given, it reads once, few, many or a size class.

J,size,D,V,CDR3,DNA
TRBJ2-1,few,-,TRBV15,CATSRDNGDEQFF,TGTGCCACCAGCAGAGATAATGGGGATGAGCAGTTCTTC
TRBJ1-5,-,-,TRBV19,CASSKVQGPNQPQHF,TGTGCCAGTAGTAAAGTTCAGGGGCCCAATCAGCCCCAGCATTTT
TRBJ2-7,-,TRBD2,TRBV9,CASSPTSGGAYEQYF,TGTGCCAGCAGCCCGACTAGCGGAGGGGCCTACGAGCAGTACTTC
TRBJ1-1,-,TRBD1,TRBV5-6,CASRSKRDSGGGTEAFF,TGTGCCAGCAGATCCAAGCGGGACAGTGGGGGAGGGACTGAAGCTTTCTTT
TRBJ2-3,-,-,TRBV12-1,CASSTPKGASQDTQYF,TGTGCCAGCAGCACCCCCAAGGGGGCTTCACAAGATACGCAGTATTTT
TRBJ1-4,-,-,TRBV19,CASSPRRQPTNEKLFF,TGTGCCAGTAGTCCCCGGAGGCAGCCAACTAATGAAAAACTGTTTTTT
TRBJ1-1,-,-,TRBV5-8,CASSWGGHMNTEAFF,TGTGCCAGCAGCTGGGGTGGGCACATGAACACTGAAGCTTTCTTT
TRBJ2-1,once,TRBD1,TRBV11-2,CASRPGQGYNEQFF,TGTGCCAGCAGACCGGGACAGGGCTACAATGAGCAGTTCTTC
TRBJ1-1,once,-,TRBV7-8,CASSLGRNTEAFF,TGTGCCAGCAGCTTAGGTCGGAACACTGAAGCTTTCTTT
TRBJ2-3,-,-,TRBV19,CASSRMVAVSADTQYF,TGTGCCAGTAGTCGGATGGTAGCAGTTTCCGCAGATACGCAGTATTTT
TRBJ2-1,-,-,TRBV5-1,CASSLSYNEQFF,TGCGCCAGCAGCTTATCCTACAATGAGCAGTTCTTC
TRBJ2-7,once,TRBD2,TRBV10-2,CASTGWSGISYEQYF,TGCGCCAGTACGGGATGGAGCGGGATATCCTACGAGCAGTACTTC
TRBJ2-5,-,-,TRBV14,CASSQLTKETQYF,TGTGCCAGCAGCCAACTCACTAAAGAGACCCAGTACTTC